A selection of T cell receptor beta chains follows, all from one sample in a study of CD8 T cells in ankylosing spondylitis. TCRdb recomputed calls from the 5' RACE reads with MiXCR, one row per CDR3 protein. The repertoire holds roughly 470,000 distinct CDR3 sequences, with more than 25% as singletons. Material for sequencing was blood, either unsorted or a sorted T cell fraction (not recorded which). Receptors were obtained from a male donor with ankylosing spondylitis. CDR3s include the opening cysteine and the closing phenylalanine or tryptophan. Each record gives: clone size, V gene, D gene, CDR3 protein. D genes are given only for firm matches. Rows give clone size only sometimes, using once, few, many, or a class for an expanded clone.

few,TRBV12-3/TRBV12-4,NA,CASSLERGPGQETQYF
few,TRBV20-1,NA,CSAQPNGQTWAEQFF
many,TRBV27,NA,CASSYGYTF
NA,TRBV7-2,TRBD1,CASSHTGGGTEAFF
few,TRBV5-1,TRBD1,CASSWDSSYEQYF
NA,TRBV7-8,TRBD1,CASSLVGGLSTDTQYF
NA,TRBV5-1,NA,CASKVSGGPLVGGYTF
few,TRBV24-1,NA,CATSDLGGFSYNEQFF
NA,TRBV5-1,NA,CASSLAREAEAFF
once,TRBV10-3,NA,CASQRGAGNEQFF
NA,TRBV12-3/TRBV12-4,TRBD1,CASSLGGGSYSNQPQHF
NA,TRBV6-1,NA,CASSEARSTEAFF
NA,TRBV7-2,TRBD1,CASSLGTGANNSPLHF
NA,TRBV3-1,NA,CAGSQVGDEQFF
NA,TRBV11-3,TRBD1,CASSWGQEGNEQFF
NA,TRBV4-1,NA,CASSSDRTTSYNEQFF
NA,TRBV18,NA,CASSLFAGESGANVLTF
NA,TRBV18,NA,CASSLNSDISGYTF
few,TRBV10-2,TRBD2,CASSESTVREVDTQYF
NA,TRBV7-8,NA,CASSLGLTSSSNNEQFF
NA,TRBV11-2,NA,CASSLDHTTYEQYF
few,TRBV7-2,TRBD1,CASSLTGQGGNEQFF
NA,TRBV20-1,TRBD1,CSARDPQGGDEKLFF
NA,TRBV3-1,NA,CASSSPLGSADTQYF
NA,TRBV12-3/TRBV12-4,NA,CASTPTDYGYTF
NA,TRBV20-1,TRBD1,CSAPTGFTYNEQFF
NA,TRBV20-1,TRBD2,CSARDPSGRFSTDTQYF
few,TRBV12-3/TRBV12-4,NA,CASSKGVLASKDTQYF
NA,TRBV20-1,NA,CSVHPGVGQPQHF
NA,TRBV24-1,TRBD2,CATSDQTSGRWGYNEQFF
few,TRBV29-1,TRBD2,CSVAPATSGQQTQYF